What follows describes a single T cell receptor (beta chain). Its antigen remains unknown. Conversion of TCR transcripts into cDNA relied on 5'RACE template switching, which added a universal primer site and UMIs. A single record per CDR3 protein comes from TCRdb applying MiXCR to the 5' RACE reads. In the table there are 500,000 to 550,000 distinct CDR3 sequences, 21% of which are singletons. The data stem from a study of T cells after yellow fever vaccination. Overall study findings and caveats: Among primary-vaccination clones, most reappeared after the booster, at almost 98% for CD4 and roughly 90% for CD8. FACS-sorted repertoires could contain abundant clonotypes contaminating from the bulk population. A faster peak, day 5 versus 15, was reached by the weaker secondary response.

The sequence came from a young man who received the YFV17D yellow fever vaccine. The input for sequencing was PBMCs, taken approximately 22 days after the first yellow fever vaccination.

The CDR3 sequence: CASSFLLAGTDTQYF. The CDR3 DNA is TGTGCCAGCAGTTTTTTACTAGCTGGCACAGATACGCAGTATTTT. The V gene is TRBV6-2 or TRBV6-3, the J gene TRBJ2-3; TRBD2 is a possible D gene (6 bases). The CDR3 totals 15 residues. The germline V gene has CDR1 MNHEY and CDR2 SVGEGT. V lost 4 bases to trimming and J lost 1 base, with 12 bases between them.